This TCR beta chain comes out of a study of shared clonotypes between healthy human individuals. Study outcomes and limitations: Non-shared clonotypes were found to have lower generation probabilities than the clonotypes that were shared by all four of the sorted-subset donors.

A word on this clone: What it binds is not known. The CDR3 ends on some other residue instead of the conserved phenylalanine or tryptophan, so this is likely a read error.

Those who donated, Caucasian adults without exception, all lived in Nashville, Tennessee. The CDR3 loop spans 14 amino acids. V lost 0 bases and J lost 3, with 9 bases in between. CDR1 and CDR2 from the germline V gene are MGHRA and YSYEKL. TCRdb keeps only in-frame clones here, not all; method: immunoSEQ multiplex PCR. The table has roughly 700,000 clones, 80% to 95% seen once. Sequenced input: memory CD8+ T cells from PBMCs. Subset of the sample: CD45RO+ cells pooled with CCR7-negative TemRA cells. The rearrangement joins TRBV4-1 to TRBJ2-7; D unclear. The origin of this receptor is a man younger than 35 in good health. Some clones in this sample may be carry-over from other donors' samples. The CDR3 spells CASSQDLGSYEQYL. In DNA form, the CDR3 reads TGCGCCAGCAGCCAAGATCTGGGCAGCTACGAGCAGTACCTC.